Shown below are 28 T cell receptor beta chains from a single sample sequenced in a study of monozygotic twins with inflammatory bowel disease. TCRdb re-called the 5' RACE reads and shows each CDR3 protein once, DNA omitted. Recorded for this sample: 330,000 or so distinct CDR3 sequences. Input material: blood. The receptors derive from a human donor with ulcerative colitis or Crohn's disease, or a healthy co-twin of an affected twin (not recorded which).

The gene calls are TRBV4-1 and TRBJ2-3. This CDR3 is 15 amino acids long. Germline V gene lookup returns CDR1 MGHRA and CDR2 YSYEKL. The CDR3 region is CASSQNLFSTDTQYF.

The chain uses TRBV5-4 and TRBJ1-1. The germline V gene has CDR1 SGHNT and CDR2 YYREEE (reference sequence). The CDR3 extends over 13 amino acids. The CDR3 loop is CASSLRRNTEAFF.

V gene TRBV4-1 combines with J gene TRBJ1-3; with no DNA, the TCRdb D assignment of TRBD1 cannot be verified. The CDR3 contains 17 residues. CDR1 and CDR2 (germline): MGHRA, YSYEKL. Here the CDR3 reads CASSHSPLRGSGSTIYF.

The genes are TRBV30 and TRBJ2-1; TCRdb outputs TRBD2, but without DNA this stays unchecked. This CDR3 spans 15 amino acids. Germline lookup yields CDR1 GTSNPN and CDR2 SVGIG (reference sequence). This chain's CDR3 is CATSPGWLAGDEQFF.

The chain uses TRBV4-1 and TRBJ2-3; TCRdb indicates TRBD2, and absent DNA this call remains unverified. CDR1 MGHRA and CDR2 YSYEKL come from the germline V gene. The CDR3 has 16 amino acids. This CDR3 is CASSQGQGWATDTQYF.

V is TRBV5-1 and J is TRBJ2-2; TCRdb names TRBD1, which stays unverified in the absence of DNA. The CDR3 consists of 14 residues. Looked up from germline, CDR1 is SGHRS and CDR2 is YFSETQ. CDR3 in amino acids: CASSWGQHTGELFF.

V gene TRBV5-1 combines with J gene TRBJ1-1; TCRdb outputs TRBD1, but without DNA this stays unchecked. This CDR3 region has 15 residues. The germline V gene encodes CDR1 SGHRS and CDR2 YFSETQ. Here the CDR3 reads CASSLPAGDNGAAFF. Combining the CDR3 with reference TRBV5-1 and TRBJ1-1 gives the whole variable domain KAGVTQTPRYLIKTRGQQVTLSCSPISGHRSVSWYQQTPGQGLQFLFEYFSETQRNKGNFPGRFSGRQFSNSRSEMNVSTLELGDSALYLCASSLPAGDNGAAFFGQGTRLTVV.

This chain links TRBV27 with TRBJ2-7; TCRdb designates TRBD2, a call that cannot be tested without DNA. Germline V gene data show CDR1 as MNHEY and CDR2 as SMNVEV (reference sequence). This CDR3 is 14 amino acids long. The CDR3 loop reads CASSLTSASYEQYF.

The CDR3 reads CVSSSKGARKTEAFF. The rearrangement joins TRBV27 to TRBJ1-1; TCRdb returns TRBD1, unconfirmable since there is no DNA. The CDR3 is 15 amino acids. Germline CDR1 MNHEY, CDR2 SMNVEV (reference sequence).

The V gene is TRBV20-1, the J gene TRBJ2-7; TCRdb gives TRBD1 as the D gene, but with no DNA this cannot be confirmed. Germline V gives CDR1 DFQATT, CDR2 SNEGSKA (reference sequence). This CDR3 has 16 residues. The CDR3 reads CSAMRNRGSQGYEQYF.

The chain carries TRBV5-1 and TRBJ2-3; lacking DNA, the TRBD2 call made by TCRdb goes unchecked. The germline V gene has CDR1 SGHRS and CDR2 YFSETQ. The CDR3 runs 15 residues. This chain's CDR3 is CASSLAGGPTDTQYF.

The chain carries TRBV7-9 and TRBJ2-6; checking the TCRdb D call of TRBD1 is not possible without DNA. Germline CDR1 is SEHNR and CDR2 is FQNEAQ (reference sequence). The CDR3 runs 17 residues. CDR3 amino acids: CASSFMTGIEGANVLTF.

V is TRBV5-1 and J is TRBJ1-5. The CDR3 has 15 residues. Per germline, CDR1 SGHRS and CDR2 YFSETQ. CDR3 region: CASSLGPMSGQPQHF.

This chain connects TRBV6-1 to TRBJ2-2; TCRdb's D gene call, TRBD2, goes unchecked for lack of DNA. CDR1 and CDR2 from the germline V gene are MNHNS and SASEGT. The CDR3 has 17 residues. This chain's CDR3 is CASSRFAGGGDTGELFF.

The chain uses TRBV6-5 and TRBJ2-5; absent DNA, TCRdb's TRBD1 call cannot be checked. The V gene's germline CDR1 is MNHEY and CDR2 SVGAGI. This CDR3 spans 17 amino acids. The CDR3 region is CASSYGWVGATGETQYF.

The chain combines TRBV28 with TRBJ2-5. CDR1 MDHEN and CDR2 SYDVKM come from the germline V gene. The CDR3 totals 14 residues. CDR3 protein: CASSSHGLDETQYF.

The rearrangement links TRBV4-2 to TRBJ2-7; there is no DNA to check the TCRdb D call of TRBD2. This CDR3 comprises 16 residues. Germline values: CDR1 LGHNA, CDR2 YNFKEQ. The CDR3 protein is CASSQDLASGTYEQYF.

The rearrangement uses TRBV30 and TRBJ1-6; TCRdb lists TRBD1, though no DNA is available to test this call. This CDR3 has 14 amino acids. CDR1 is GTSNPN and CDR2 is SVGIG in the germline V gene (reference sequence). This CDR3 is CAWKTDRYNSPLHF.

CDR3 in amino acids: CASAKGGPGNTIYF. This chain uses TRBV6-1 with TRBJ1-3; with no DNA, the TCRdb D assignment of TRBD1 cannot be verified. CDR1 is MNHNS and CDR2 is SASEGT in the germline V gene. CDR3 length equals 14 residues.

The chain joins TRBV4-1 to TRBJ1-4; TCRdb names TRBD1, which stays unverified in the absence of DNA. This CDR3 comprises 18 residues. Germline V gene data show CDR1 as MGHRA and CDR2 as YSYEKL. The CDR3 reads CASRPGTGLSMTNEKLFF.

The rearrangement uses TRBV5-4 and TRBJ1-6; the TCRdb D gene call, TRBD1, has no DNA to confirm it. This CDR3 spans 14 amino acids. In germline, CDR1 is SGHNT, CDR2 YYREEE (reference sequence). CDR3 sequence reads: CASSIQAGNSPLHF.

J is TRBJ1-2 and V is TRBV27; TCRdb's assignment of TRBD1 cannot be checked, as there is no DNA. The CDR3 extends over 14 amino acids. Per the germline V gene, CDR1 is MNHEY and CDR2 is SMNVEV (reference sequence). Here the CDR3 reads CASRQQGSNYGYTF.

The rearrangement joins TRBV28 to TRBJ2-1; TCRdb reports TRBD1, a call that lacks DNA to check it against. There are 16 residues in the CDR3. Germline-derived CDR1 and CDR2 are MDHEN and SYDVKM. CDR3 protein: CASSLRGTGGINEQFF.

The CDR3 loop reads CASSQASGPGLTYNEQFF. The chain has TRBV14 and TRBJ2-1; TCRdb indicates TRBD2, and absent DNA this call remains unverified. Germline V gives CDR1 SGHDN, CDR2 FVKESK. The length of the CDR3 is 18 residues.

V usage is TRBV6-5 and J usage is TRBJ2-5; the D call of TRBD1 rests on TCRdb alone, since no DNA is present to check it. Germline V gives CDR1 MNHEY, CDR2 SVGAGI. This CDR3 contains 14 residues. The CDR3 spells CASSYSAGGETQYF.

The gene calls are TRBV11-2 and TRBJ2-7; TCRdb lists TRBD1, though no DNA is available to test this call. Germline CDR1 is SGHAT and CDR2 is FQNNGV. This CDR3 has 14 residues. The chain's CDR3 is CASSSYRVSYEQYF.

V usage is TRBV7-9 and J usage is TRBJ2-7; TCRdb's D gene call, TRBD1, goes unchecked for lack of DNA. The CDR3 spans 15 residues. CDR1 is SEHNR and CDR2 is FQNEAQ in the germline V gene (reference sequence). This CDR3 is CASSLGTGVSYEQYF.

Here the CDR3 reads CSARDGEGQETQYF. This chain uses TRBV20-1 with TRBJ2-5; TCRdb indicates TRBD2, and absent DNA this call remains unverified. The length of the CDR3 is 14 residues. Germline V gene data show CDR1 as DFQATT and CDR2 as SNEGSKA (reference sequence).